Below are 17 T cell receptor beta chains sequenced from a single sample in a study of blood T cell repertoires in COVID-19. Sequenced by immunoSEQ multiplex PCR; TCRdb stores in-frame clones only, minus some. This table has about 67,000 clones, roughly three quarters appearing once. The sequenced sample consisted of peripheral blood. The receptor source for this set is a woman in her fifties or sixties with acute or convalescent COVID-19.

The chain is built from TRBV27 and TRBJ2-7, with 7 bases fitting TRBD2. With 1 base clipped from V and 4 bases from J, the junction kept 7 bases outside the gene matches. This CDR3 region has 15 residues. CDR1 MNHEY and CDR2 SMNVEV come from the germline V gene (reference sequence). The CDR3 DNA is TGTGCCAGCAGTTTATGGGGAGGGAAGGGTTACGAGCAGTACTTC. Protein: CASSLWGGKGYEQYF.

The J gene is TRBJ2-1, the V gene TRBV19; D possibly corresponds to TRBD1 (6 bases). Germline CDR1 and CDR2: LNHDA and SQIVND (reference sequence). The CDR3 covers 15 residues. Trimming left V 3 bases short and J 5 bases short, with 14 bases between. The chain's CDR3 is CASSMYRVAHNEQFF. The CDR3 DNA reads as TGTGCCAGTAGTATGTACAGGGTGGCCCACAATGAGCAGTTCTTC.

V gene TRBV20-1 combines with J gene TRBJ2-1; 8 nucleotides match TRBD2. Germline assignment: CDR1 DFQATT and CDR2 SNEGSKA (reference sequence). The CDR3 spans 11 residues. J gave up 16 bases and V 5 bases, and 10 bases lay outside the gene matches. CDR3 sequence: CSAYRGAGGFF. DNA of the CDR3: TGCAGTGCTTACCGCGGGGCGGGGGGATTCTTC.

The V gene is TRBV5-5, the J gene TRBJ2-3, with 8 bases aligning to TRBD2. With 6 bases clipped from V and 2 bases from J, the junction kept 8 bases outside the gene matches. The CDR3 is 15 amino acids. CDR1 and CDR2 (germline): SGHKS, YYEKEE (reference sequence). This CDR3 reads CASTVTSVNTDTQYF. CDR3 sequence (DNA): TGTGCCAGCACGGTGACTAGCGTAAACACAGATACGCAGTATTTT.

The genes are TRBV7-2 and TRBJ1-4, with D possibly being TRBD1 (5 bases). The CDR3 sequence is 15 residues long. Germline V lookup: CDR1 SGHTA, CDR2 FQGNSA. V was cut by 5 bases and J by 7 bases, with 17 bases left in between. CDR3 region: CASSPSSGAGEKLFF. DNA of the CDR3: TGTGCCAGCAGCCCCTCGAGCGGGGCGGGTGAAAAACTGTTTTTT.

This chain links TRBV19 with TRBJ1-5; weak D call: TRBD1 (5 bases). The CDR3 has 13 residues. Germline CDR1 and CDR2: LNHDA and SQIVND (reference sequence). Trimming took 3 bases from V and 6 from J, leaving 9 bases between them. CDR3 in amino acids: CASSMGGLQPQHF. The DNA for the CDR3 is TGTGCCAGTAGTATGGGGGGTCTTCAGCCCCAGCATTTT.

V gene TRBV11-2 combines with J gene TRBJ1-1, with a weak D call TRBD1 (6 bases). The CDR3 runs to 13 residues. V was trimmed by 2 bases and J by 13 bases, leaving 17 bases between them. Germline CDR1 and CDR2: SGHAT and FQNNGV. The CDR3 coding sequence is TGTGCCAGCAGCTTAAAGGGACAAAGGGATGATTTCTTT. Amino acids: CASSLKGQRDDFF.

This clone appeared a single time. The rearrangement uses TRBV12-5 and TRBJ2-5; 13 bases agree with TRBD2. Germline CDR1 is LGHNT and CDR2 is FRNRAP. This CDR3 comprises 16 residues. Trimming cost V 6 bases and J 4 bases; bases outside gene matches: 8. The CDR3 protein is CASGRGTSGVGETQYF. The CDR3 DNA reads as TGTGCTAGTGGCCGGGGGACTAGCGGGGTCGGAGAGACCCAGTACTTC. Drawing the rest from reference TRBV12-5 and TRBJ2-5, the complete variable domain is DARVTQTPRHKVTEMGQEVTMRCQPILGHNTVFWYRQTMMQGLELLAYFRNRAPLDDSGMPKDRFSAEMPDATLATLKIQPSEPRDSAVYFCASGRGTSGVGETQYFGPGTRLLVL.

The V call is TRBV28, the J call TRBJ2-7, with a tentative D call TRBD1 (6 bases). The CDR3 loop spans 15 amino acids. V lost 5 bases and J lost 4, with 18 bases in between. The germline V gene encodes CDR1 MDHEN and CDR2 SYDVKM. CDR3 sequence reads: CASSTNRALIYEQYF. CDR3 bases: TGTGCCAGCAGTACGAACAGGGCCTTGATTTACGAGCAGTACTTC. Full variable domain (missing parts from reference TRBV28 and TRBJ2-7): DVKVTQSSRYLVKRTGEKVFLECVQDMDHENMFWYRQDPGLGLRLIYFSYDVKMKEKGDIPEGYSVSREKKERFSLILESASTNQTSMYLCASSTNRALIYEQYFGPGTRLTVT.

This clone was seen a handful of times. The V and J genes are TRBV5-4 and TRBJ1-3; weak D call: TRBD1 (5 bases). The germline CDR1 and CDR2 sequences are SGHNT and YYREEE (reference sequence). The CDR3 loop spans 14 amino acids. CDR3 DNA: TGTGCTGCCCGATCCCAGGGCGATGGAAACACCATATATTTT. Translated: CAARSQGDGNTIYF.

The chain recombines TRBV13 with TRBJ1-2, with TRBD1 as a possible D gene (5 bases). This CDR3 contains 17 residues. Trimming removed 4 bases at V and 4 bases at J, with 22 bases between. Looked up from germline, CDR1 is PRHDT and CDR2 is FYEKMQ (reference sequence). CDR3 amino acids: CASSSLPRRVQAYGYTF. The CDR3 DNA reads as TGTGCCAGCAGCTCCCTCCCGCGCAGGGTCCAGGCCTATGGCTACACCTTC.

CDR3 in DNA: TGTGCCAGCAGCGTAGGGGACTCGAGCTCCTACAATGAGCAGTTCTTC. This codes for CASSVGDSSSYNEQFF. This chain links TRBV9 with TRBJ2-1, with TRBD2 as a possible D gene (6 bases). CDR1 is SGDLS, CDR2 YYNGEE, per germline. Trimming pared 0 bases from V and 0 bases from J, leaving 10 bases between. The CDR3 covers 16 residues. Full variable domain (outside the CDR3, taken from reference TRBV9 and TRBJ2-1): DSGVTQTPKHLITATGQRVTLRCSPRSGDLSVYWYQQSLDQGLQFLIQYYNGEERAKGNILERFSAQQFPDLHSELNLSSLELGDSALYFCASSVGDSSSYNEQFFGPGTRLTVL.

The chain combines TRBV5-1 with TRBJ1-6, with TRBD1 identical over 11 bases. This CDR3 contains 15 residues. The ends lost 0 bases at V and 9 bases at J; junction bases unmatched: 2. The V gene's germline CDR1 is SGHRS and CDR2 YFSETQ. CDR3 nucleotide sequence: TGCGCCAGCAGCTTGGGGGACAGGGGGAGTTCACCCCTCCACTTT. Protein product: CASSLGDRGSSPLHF.

The chain combines TRBV7-9 with TRBJ1-2, with D maybe TRBD1 (5 bases). The germline V gene encodes CDR1 SEHNR and CDR2 FQNEAQ (reference sequence). The CDR3 sequence is 13 residues long. Trimming took off 4 bases at V and 2 bases at J, with 8 bases between the two ends. In DNA form, the CDR3 reads TGTGCCAGCAGCTCGGACATAAACTATGGCTACACCTTC. This translates into CASSSDINYGYTF. Full variable domain (missing parts from reference TRBV7-9 and TRBJ1-2): DTGVSQNPRHKITKRGQNVTFRCDPISEHNRLYWYRQTLGQGPEFLTYFQNEAQLEKSRLLSDRFSAERPKGSFSTLEIQRTEQGDSAMYLCASSSDINYGYTFGSGTRLTVV.

The sample holds one count of this clone. The chain combines TRBV5-1 with TRBJ2-5, with 12 bases fitting TRBD2. With V trimmed by 4 bases and J by 2 bases, 15 bases remained unmatched. Germline loops: CDR1 SGHRS, CDR2 YFSETQ. This CDR3 region has 19 residues. Here the CDR3 DNA reads TGCGCCAGCAGCGTGGGACTAGCGGGCGCCTCCGTTACTCAAGAGACCCAGTACTTC. Encoded protein: CASSVGLAGASVTQETQYF. Based on the CDR3 plus reference TRBV5-1 and TRBJ2-5, the full variable domain is KAGVTQTPRYLIKTRGQQVTLSCSPISGHRSVSWYQQTPGQGLQFLFEYFSETQRNKGNFPGRFSGRQFSNSRSEMNVSTLELGDSALYLCASSVGLAGASVTQETQYFGPGTRLLVL.

The chain carries TRBV7-2 and TRBJ2-1; D gene unclear. This CDR3 is built from 12 residues. Germline CDR1 reads SGHTA; CDR2 reads FQGNSA. V shed 6 bases and J shed 9 bases, with 12 bases lying between them. The CDR3 nucleotides are TGTGCCAGCAGTGCCATAACCGGTGAGCAGTTCTTC. Protein sequence: CASSAITGEQFF.

The chain is built from TRBV5-4 and TRBJ1-2; D not certain. Germline CDR1 reads SGHNT; CDR2 reads YYREEE (reference sequence). This CDR3 has 11 amino acids. Trimming removed 0 bases at V and 5 bases at J, with 2 bases between. CDR3 DNA: TGTGCCAGCAGCTTGGCTTATGGCTACACCTTC. It specifies CASSLAYGYTF.